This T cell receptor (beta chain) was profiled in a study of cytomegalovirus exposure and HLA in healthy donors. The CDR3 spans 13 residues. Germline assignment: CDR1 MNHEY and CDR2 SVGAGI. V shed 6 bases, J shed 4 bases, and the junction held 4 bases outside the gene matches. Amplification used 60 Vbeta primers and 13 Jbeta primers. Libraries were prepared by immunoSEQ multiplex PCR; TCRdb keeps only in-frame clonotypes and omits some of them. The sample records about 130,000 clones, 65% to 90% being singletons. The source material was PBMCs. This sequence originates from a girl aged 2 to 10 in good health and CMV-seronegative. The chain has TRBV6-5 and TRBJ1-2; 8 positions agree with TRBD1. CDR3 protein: CASRTGETYGYTF. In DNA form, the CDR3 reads TGTGCCAGCAGGACAGGGGAAACCTATGGCTACACCTTC.